The present TCR beta chain was sequenced within a study of T-cell reconstitution after alpha-beta-depleted transplantation in children. Researchers prepared the TCRbeta library using unique molecular identifiers, the study reports. TCRdb reprocessed the PCR reads via MiXCR and lists one record per CDR3 protein. The sample lists under 35,000 distinct CDR3 sequences; roughly 6% were seen once. This clonotype showed up many times. What it recognizes is unknown. V dropped 0 bases and J dropped 4 bases, with 6 bases sitting between them. CDR1 is DFQATT and CDR2 is SNEGSKA in the germline V gene (reference sequence). This CDR3 is 13 amino acids long. Whole-study findings and limits: By one year post-transplant, T-cell counts and diversity largely arose from T cells that were newly produced. Reported findings indicate that, about two months after transplant, alpha-beta T cells came from several hundred expanded clones, which were derived from non-depleted graft cells.

The chain uses TRBV20-1 and TRBJ2-2; D is ambiguous. Sequences were derived from PBMCs, mostly from graft donor cells, sampled 180 days after TCRalphabeta/CD19-depleted stem cell transplant. This receptor was identified in a male patient between 10 and 17 years old who had a stem cell transplant for acute myeloid leukemia, so the T cells may come from the graft donor. The CDR3 sequence is CSARERRTGELFF. The CDR3 DNA follows: TGCAGTGCTAGAGAACGGCGCACCGGGGAGCTGTTTTTT.